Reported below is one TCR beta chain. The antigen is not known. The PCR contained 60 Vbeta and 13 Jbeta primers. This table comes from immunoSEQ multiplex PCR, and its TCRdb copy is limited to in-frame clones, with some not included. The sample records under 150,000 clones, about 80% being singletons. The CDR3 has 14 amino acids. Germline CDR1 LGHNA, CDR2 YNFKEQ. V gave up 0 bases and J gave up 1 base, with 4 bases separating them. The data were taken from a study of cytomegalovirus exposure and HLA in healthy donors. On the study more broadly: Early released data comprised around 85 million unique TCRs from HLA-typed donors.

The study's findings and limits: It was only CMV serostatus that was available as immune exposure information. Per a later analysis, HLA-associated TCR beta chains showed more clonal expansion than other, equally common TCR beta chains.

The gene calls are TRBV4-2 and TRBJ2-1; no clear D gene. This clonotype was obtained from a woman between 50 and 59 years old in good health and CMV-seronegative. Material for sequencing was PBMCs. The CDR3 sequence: CASSQDRSYNEQFF. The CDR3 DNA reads TGTGCCAGCAGCCAAGATCGGTCCTACAATGAGCAGTTCTTC.